Shown below are 24 T cell receptor beta chains from a single sample sequenced in a study of regulatory T cells in long-lasting Graves disease. Building the TCR beta libraries relied on iRepertoire HTBI primers, and CDR3 regions underwent Arm-PCR. Each CDR3 protein gets one entry after TCRdb re-called the multiplex PCR reads with MiXCR. The repertoire includes roughly 400,000 distinct CDR3 sequences, roughly 17% of them detected once, and 23% sits in the top ten. Time point: newly diagnosed GD, antithyroid drugs for less than 3 months. Making the TCR library involved RNA that had been extracted from PBMCs. The same sample was also studied in work on T cells in Graves' hyperthyroidism and ophthalmopathy.

Specimen: peripheral blood mononuclear cells (PBMCs), collected at new diagnosis, from a patient treated with antithyroid drugs. The source is a woman between 18 and 29 years old with Graves disease.

This clonotype was counted at least ten times. This rearrangement joins TRBV7-9 to TRBJ2-7; D unresolved. Looked up from germline, CDR1 is SEHNR and CDR2 is FQNEAQ (reference sequence). The CDR3 loop spans 12 amino acids. The V gene lost 7 bases and the J gene lost 1 base, with 8 bases spanning the gap. CDR3 in DNA: TGTGCCAGCACCCCATTTTCCTACGAGCAGTACTTC. It encodes CASTPFSYEQYF.

In its sample, this clonotype was seen a few times. The V and J genes are TRBV15 and TRBJ1-5; D call uncertain. The V end was cut by 0 bases, the J end by 3 bases, with 9 bases between. The CDR3 runs 15 residues. The germline CDR1 and CDR2 sequences are LNHNV and YYDKDF (reference sequence). This CDR3 is CATSRDGGSNQPQHF. The CDR3 nucleotides are TGTGCCACCAGCAGAGATGGAGGTTCCAATCAGCCCCAGCATTTT.

The CDR3 protein is CASSFPEKIGELFF. The CDR3 DNA is TGTGCCAGCAGCTTTCCGGAAAAAATCGGGGAGCTGTTTTTT. The chain combines TRBV7-9 with TRBJ2-2; D call uncertain. Germline CDR1 is SEHNR and CDR2 is FQNEAQ (reference sequence). The CDR3 sequence is 14 residues long. With 3 bases removed from V and 7 bases from J, the gap between germline ends came to 12 bases.

This clonotype has a count of ten or more. The CDR3, as DNA: TGTGCCAGCAGTTCCTCGACGCTGGCCACCAATGAGCAGTTCTTC. Translating it yields CASSSSTLATNEQFF. This chain links TRBV27 with TRBJ2-1; D is unresolved. Trimming shortened V by 4 bases and J by 6 bases, and 16 bases separated the two germline ends. Germline V gene sequence: CDR1 MNHEY, CDR2 SMNVEV (reference sequence). This CDR3 region has 15 residues.

This clonotype was counted many times. The chain is built from TRBV2 and TRBJ2-7, with a weak D call TRBD1 (6 bases). The CDR3 has 14 amino acids. Trimming cost V 4 bases and J 7 bases, with 17 bases left between them. Germline loops: CDR1 SNHLY, CDR2 FYNNEI. The CDR3 nucleotides read TGTGCCAGCAGTGTTGAGGGGGTGGCTACGGAGCAGTACTTC. Translation gives CASSVEGVATEQYF.

This clonotype was detected a few times. The rearrangement joins TRBV30 to TRBJ1-3; D unresolved. Trimming took off 2 bases at V and 4 bases at J, with 6 bases between the two ends. This CDR3 has 12 residues. Germline lookup yields CDR1 GTSNPN and CDR2 SVGIG (reference sequence). Here the CDR3 reads CAWSPPGNTIYF. The CDR3, as DNA: TGTGCCTGGAGTCCTCCAGGAAACACCATATATTTT.

The gene calls are TRBV27 and TRBJ1-5; TRBD1 is a possible D gene (5 bases). The germline V gene has CDR1 MNHEY and CDR2 SMNVEV (reference sequence). This CDR3 has 15 residues. Deletions cut 3 bases from V and 4 bases from J, with 13 bases between. CDR3 sequence reads: CASSFGGMLNQPQHF. CDR3 sequence (DNA): TGTGCCAGCAGTTTCGGGGGTATGTTGAATCAGCCCCAGCATTTT.

This rearrangement joins TRBV11-2 to TRBJ1-4; 11 bases are shared with TRBD1. The CDR3 length is 14 residues. With 3 bases clipped from V and 6 bases from J, the junction kept 0 bases outside the gene matches. From germline, CDR1 is SGHAT and CDR2 FQNNGV. In DNA, the CDR3 is TGTGCCAGCAGCTTGGACAGGGGGCATGAAAAACTGTTTTTT. Protein sequence: CASSLDRGHEKLFF. The entire variable domain, with the rest obtained from reference TRBV11-2 and TRBJ1-4, is as follows: EAGVAQSPRYKIIEKRQSVAFWCNPISGHATLYWYQQILGQGPKLLIQFQNNGVVDDSQLPKDRFSAERLKGVDSTLKIQPAKLEDSAVYLCASSLDRGHEKLFFGSGTQLSVL.

This clonotype was observed at least ten times. The chain carries TRBV13 and TRBJ2-3; D ambiguous. Trimming cost V 3 bases and J 7 bases, with 8 bases left between them. The CDR3 extends over 12 amino acids. From germline, CDR1 is PRHDT and CDR2 FYEKMQ (reference sequence). For the CDR3, the DNA is TGTGCCAGCAGCTTTGACTCACATACGCAGTATTTT. Translation: CASSFDSHTQYF. Filled out from reference TRBV13 and TRBJ2-3, the complete variable domain reads AAGVIQSPRHLIKEKRETATLKCYPIPRHDTVYWYQQGPGQDPQFLISFYEKMQSDKGSIPDRFSAQQFSDYHSELNMSSLELGDSALYFCASSFDSHTQYFGPGTRLTVL.

The rearrangement links TRBV7-2 to TRBJ2-2; D might be TRBD1 (5 bases). V was pared by 3 bases and J by 5 bases, with 10 bases between. CDR3 length equals 14 residues. Germline CDR1 and CDR2: SGHTA and FQGNSA. CDR3 residues: CASSLRDRTGELFF. The CDR3 DNA is TGTGCCAGCAGCTTGCGCGACAGAACCGGGGAGCTGTTTTTT.

This clonotype has at least ten counts. The V and J genes are TRBV27 and TRBJ2-6, with 8 bases that match TRBD1. The J segment lost 4 bases and the V segment lost 5 bases, leaving 4 bases of the junction unmatched. The CDR3 runs 15 residues. Germline V lookup: CDR1 MNHEY, CDR2 SMNVEV (reference sequence). CDR3 coding DNA: TGTGCCAGCAGTCTGACAGGGGCCGGGGCCAACGTCCTGACTTTC. This translates into CASSLTGAGANVLTF.

Ten or more counts support this clonotype. The rearrangement links TRBV29-1 to TRBJ2-7, with 11 positions matching TRBD2. The CDR3 extends over 14 amino acids. Trimming removed 4 bases from V and 1 base from J; junction bases left unmatched: 3. Germline V gene sequence: CDR1 SQVTM, CDR2 ANQGSEA. CDR3 nucleotide sequence: TGCAGCGTTGTCCTAGCGGGAGGTTCCTACGAGCAGTACTTC. Translation gives CSVVLAGGSYEQYF.

This clonotype was counted at least ten times. The chain is built from TRBV30 and TRBJ1-5; D is possibly TRBD1 (5 bases). This CDR3 is built from 14 residues. Germline V gives CDR1 GTSNPN, CDR2 SVGIG (reference sequence). Trimming took 3 bases from V and 5 from J, leaving 14 bases between them. The CDR3 bases are TGTGCCTGGAGGACGGCAGGGTTTGATCAGCCCCAGCATTTT. It translates to CAWRTAGFDQPQHF.

CDR3 nucleotides: TGTGCCAGCAGTATGGGACTAGCGAACACCGGGGAGCTGTTTTTT. This sequence encodes CASSMGLANTGELFF. V usage is TRBV7-3 and J usage is TRBJ2-2, with 8 nucleotides matching TRBD2. The trim removed 6 bases at V and 0 bases at J, leaving 3 bases unmatched. Germline V gene sequence: CDR1 SGHTA, CDR2 FQGTGA. The CDR3 contains 15 residues.

With regard to this clonotype: Possible read error: a much larger clone is one base away. The gene calls are TRBV11-3 and TRBJ2-5; either TRBD1 or TRBD2 may supply D (5 bases each). This CDR3 has 13 residues. Germline CDR1 and CDR2: SGHNT and YENEEA. CDR3 region: CASSLETLGTQHF. The CDR3, as DNA: TGTGCCAGCAGCTTAGAGACCCTAGGGACCCAGCACTTC.

The chain is built from TRBV7-2 and TRBJ2-4; TRBD2 might be the D (6 bases). Trimming took 5 bases from V and 0 from J, leaving 11 bases between them. The germline gives CDR1 SGHTA, CDR2 FQGNSA. The CDR3 sequence is 15 residues long. CDR3 loop: CASSRESEAKNIQYF. The CDR3 DNA reads as TGTGCCAGCAGCCGGGAGTCAGAAGCCAAAAACATTCAGTACTTC.

This clonotype has more than one count but fewer than ten. A single base separates this from a much larger clone, so it may be a read error. V usage is TRBV5-1 and J usage is TRBJ1-3; no clear D gene. The CDR3 is made up of 14 amino acids. Looked up from germline, CDR1 is SGHRS and CDR2 is YFSETQ. V was pared by 0 bases and J by 3 bases, with 7 bases between. CDR3 DNA sequence: TGCGCCAGCAGCTTGGAGGCAGATGGAAACACCATATATTTT. Encoded protein: CASSLEADGNTIYF.

This chain uses TRBV5-1 with TRBJ2-2; D might be TRBD1 (5 bases). The V end lost 0 bases, the J end lost 1 base, and 16 bases lay between the germline ends. The germline V gene has CDR1 SGHRS and CDR2 YFSETQ. CDR3 length: 18 amino acids. The CDR3 bases are TGCGCCAGCAGCTTGGATAGGGGCGCTATTCGGAACACCGGGGAGCTGTTTTTT. Protein sequence: CASSLDRGAIRNTGELFF. Drawing the rest from reference TRBV5-1 and TRBJ2-2, the complete variable domain is KAGVTQTPRYLIKTRGQQVTLSCSPISGHRSVSWYQQTPGQGLQFLFEYFSETQRNKGNFPGRFSGRQFSNSRSEMNVSTLELGDSALYLCASSLDRGAIRNTGELFFGEGSRLTVL.

This clonotype showed up just once. V gene TRBV2 combines with J gene TRBJ2-7; no firm D call. Germline lookup yields CDR1 SNHLY and CDR2 FYNNEI. The V end lost 2 bases, the J end lost 3 bases, and 14 bases lay between the germline ends. This CDR3 comprises 15 residues. The CDR3 DNA reads TGTGCCAGCAGTGAATCAACGGTTCTAGACTACGAGCAGTACTTC. Translating gives CASSESTVLDYEQYF. The whole variable domain, remainder taken from reference TRBV2 and TRBJ2-7, is EPEVTQTPSHQVTQMGQEVILRCVPISNHLYFYWYRQILGQKVEFLVSFYNNEISEKSEIFDDQFSVERPDGSNFTLKIRSTKLEDSAMYFCASSESTVLDYEQYFGPGTRLTVT.

V gene TRBV6-1 combines with J gene TRBJ2-1; TRBD2 matches at 8 bases. With V trimmed by 10 bases and J by 8 bases, 19 bases remained unmatched. This CDR3 has 16 amino acids. CDR1 MNHNS and CDR2 SASEGT come from the germline V gene. Here the CDR3 DNA reads TGTGCCACCAGAAAAATACCGGGACTAGGAGTTTATGAGCAGTTCTTC. Translation: CATRKIPGLGVYEQFF.

The chain is built from TRBV7-9 and TRBJ2-2; TRBD1 aligns across 12 bases. This CDR3 has 20 residues. The germline gives CDR1 SEHNR, CDR2 FQNEAQ (reference sequence). V trimming: 2 bases; J trimming: 6 bases; junction bases outside the gene matches: 16. The CDR3 DNA reads TGTGCCAGCAGCTTATCCCGGGACAGGGGGCCGGAGACCCTCCCCGGGGAGCTGTTTTTT. This encodes CASSLSRDRGPETLPGELFF. Full variable domain (outside the CDR3, taken from reference TRBV7-9 and TRBJ2-2): DTGVSQNPRHKITKRGQNVTFRCDPISEHNRLYWYRQTLGQGPEFLTYFQNEAQLEKSRLLSDRFSAERPKGSFSTLEIQRTEQGDSAMYLCASSLSRDRGPETLPGELFFGEGSRLTVL.

This clonotype occurred a few times. This chain links TRBV7-2 with TRBJ1-5; D not resolved. The CDR3 has 14 residues. Trimming pared 1 base from V and 4 bases from J, leaving 8 bases between. Per germline, CDR1 SGHTA and CDR2 FQGNSA. CDR3 amino acids: CASSLGMGNQPQHF. CDR3 DNA: TGTGCCAGCAGCTTAGGCATGGGGAATCAGCCCCAGCATTTT.

This clonotype was counted ten times or more. This sequence joins TRBV6-1 and TRBJ2-3, with TRBD1 matching 7 bases. The CDR3 is 15 amino acids. V dropped 6 bases and J dropped 4; count of bases not matched to a gene: 10. The germline V gene encodes CDR1 MNHNS and CDR2 SASEGT. CDR3 in DNA: TGTGCCAGCAGCCCAGACAGGGTGTCATCAGATACGCAGTATTTT. This translates into CASSPDRVSSDTQYF.

This clonotype was counted only a few times. A much larger clone sits a single nucleotide away, making a read error possible. Here the CDR3 reads CASGYSKPEWGEGYTF. The CDR3 DNA follows: TGTGCCAGCGGTTACTCGAAGCCGGAGTGGGGCGAGGGCTACACCTTC. The V call is TRBV6-5, the J call TRBJ1-2, with D perhaps matching TRBD1 (5 bases). The CDR3 length is 16 residues. CDR1 is MNHEY, CDR2 SVGAGI, per germline.